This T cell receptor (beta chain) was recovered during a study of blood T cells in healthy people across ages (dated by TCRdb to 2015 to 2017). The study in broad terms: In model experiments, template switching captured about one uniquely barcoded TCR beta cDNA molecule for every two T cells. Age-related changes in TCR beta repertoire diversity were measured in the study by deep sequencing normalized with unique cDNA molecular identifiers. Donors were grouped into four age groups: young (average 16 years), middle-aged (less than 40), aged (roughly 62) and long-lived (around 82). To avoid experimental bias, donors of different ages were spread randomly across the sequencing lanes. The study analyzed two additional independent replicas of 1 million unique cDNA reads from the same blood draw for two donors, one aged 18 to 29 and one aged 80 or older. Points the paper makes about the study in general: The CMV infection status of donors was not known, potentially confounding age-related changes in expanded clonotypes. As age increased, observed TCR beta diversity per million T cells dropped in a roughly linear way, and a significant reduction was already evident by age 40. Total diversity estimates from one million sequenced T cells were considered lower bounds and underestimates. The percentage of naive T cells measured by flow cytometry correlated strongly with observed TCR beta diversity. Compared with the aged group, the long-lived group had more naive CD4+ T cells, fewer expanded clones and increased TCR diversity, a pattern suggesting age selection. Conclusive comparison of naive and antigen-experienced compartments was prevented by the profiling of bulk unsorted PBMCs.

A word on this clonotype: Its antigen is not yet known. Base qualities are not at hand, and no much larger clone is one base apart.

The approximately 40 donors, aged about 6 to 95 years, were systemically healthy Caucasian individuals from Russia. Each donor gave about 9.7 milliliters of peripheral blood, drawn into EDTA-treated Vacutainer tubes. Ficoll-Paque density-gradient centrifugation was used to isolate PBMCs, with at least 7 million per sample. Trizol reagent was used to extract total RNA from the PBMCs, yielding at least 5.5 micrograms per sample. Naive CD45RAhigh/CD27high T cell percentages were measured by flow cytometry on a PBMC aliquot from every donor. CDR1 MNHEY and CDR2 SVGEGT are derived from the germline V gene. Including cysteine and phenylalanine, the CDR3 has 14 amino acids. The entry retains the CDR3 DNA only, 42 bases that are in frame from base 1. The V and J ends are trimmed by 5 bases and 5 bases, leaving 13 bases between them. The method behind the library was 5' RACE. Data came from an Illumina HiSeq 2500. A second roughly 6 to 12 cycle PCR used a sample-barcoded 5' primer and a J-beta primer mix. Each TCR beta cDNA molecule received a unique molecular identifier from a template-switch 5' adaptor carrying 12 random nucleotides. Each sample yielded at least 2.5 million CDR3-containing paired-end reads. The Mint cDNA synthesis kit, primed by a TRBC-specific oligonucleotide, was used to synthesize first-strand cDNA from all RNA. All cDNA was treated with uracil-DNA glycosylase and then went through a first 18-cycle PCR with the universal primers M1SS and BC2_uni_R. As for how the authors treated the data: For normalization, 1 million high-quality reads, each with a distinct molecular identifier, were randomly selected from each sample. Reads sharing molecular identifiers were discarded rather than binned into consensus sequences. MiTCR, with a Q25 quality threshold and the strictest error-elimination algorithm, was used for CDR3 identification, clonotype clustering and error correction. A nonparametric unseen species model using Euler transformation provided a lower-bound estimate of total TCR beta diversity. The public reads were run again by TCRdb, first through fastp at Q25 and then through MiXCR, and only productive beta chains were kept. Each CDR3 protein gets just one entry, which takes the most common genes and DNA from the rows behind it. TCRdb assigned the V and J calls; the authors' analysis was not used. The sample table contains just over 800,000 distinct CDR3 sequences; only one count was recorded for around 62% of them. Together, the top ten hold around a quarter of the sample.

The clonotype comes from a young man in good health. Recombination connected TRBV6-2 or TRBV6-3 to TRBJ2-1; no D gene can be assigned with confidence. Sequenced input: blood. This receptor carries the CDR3 CASSVSRLDNEQFF. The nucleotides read TGTGCCAGCAGTGTTTCTCGTTTGGACAATGAGCAGTTCTTC.